This is a list of T cell receptor beta chains from one sample in a study of blood T cell repertoires in COVID-19. Data came from immunoSEQ multiplex PCR; TCRdb stores just in-frame clones and leaves some out. The table has some 200,000 clones, roughly 85% seen once. Sequencing used peripheral blood. All receptors derive from a woman in her 70s with COVID-19, enrolled during active disease. The CDR3 runs from the conserved cysteine through the conserved F or W. The D gene is left open where the match is weak. Clone size is stated in some rows and not others, as once, few, many or a class when expanded.

v_gene	d_gene	abundance	j_gene	CDR3nt	CDR3aa
TRBV9	TRBD2	-	TRBJ2-3	TGTGCCAGCAGCGAGGGGTTAGCGGGGCTTAGCACAGATACGCAGTATTTT	CASSEGLAGLSTDTQYF
TRBV5-1	TRBD2	-	TRBJ2-3	TGCGCCAGCAGCTCCTTCCCAAACCGACTAGCGGGGGGGCTAGATACGCAGTATTTT	CASSSFPNRLAGGLDTQYF
TRBV12-3/TRBV12-4	-	-	TRBJ2-1	TGTGCCAGCAGTCCAGGGGACAATGAGCAGTTCTTC	CASSPGDNEQFF
TRBV6-5	TRBD2	once	TRBJ2-1	TGTGCCAGCGGACTAGCCGGGGTCGATGAGCAGTTCTTC	CASGLAGVDEQFF
TRBV24-1	TRBD1	-	TRBJ2-3	TGTGCCACCAGTGATCAACACAGGGGCCCGAGCACAGATACGCAGTATTTT	CATSDQHRGPSTDTQYF
TRBV6-5	TRBD2	-	TRBJ2-1	TGTGCCAGCAGTTTCGGGACTAGCGGGAGTGATGAGCAGTTCTTC	CASSFGTSGSDEQFF
TRBV9	TRBD1	-	TRBJ2-2	TGTGCCAGCAGCGGCGGACAGGGGCGGGGGAACACCGGGGAGCTGTTTTTT	CASSGGQGRGNTGELFF
TRBV7-3	-	-	TRBJ2-1	TGTGCCAGCAGCCCACAGGCAGGGAACCCCTACAATGAGCAGTTCTTC	CASSPQAGNPYNEQFF
TRBV9	TRBD1	once	TRBJ1-2	TGTGCCAGCAGCCATAGTGGGGGACAGAACTATGGCTACACCTTC	CASSHSGGQNYGYTF
TRBV18	TRBD1	-	TRBJ1-1	TGTGCCAGCACCCCCGACAGGGGAGGGGCTGAAGCTTTCTTT	CASTPDRGGAEAFF
TRBV7-3	-	-	TRBJ2-1	TGTGCCAGCAGCTTGCTAGGCTCGGTCTATGAGCAGTTCTTC	CASSLLGSVYEQFF
TRBV7-2	-	-	TRBJ1-1	TGTGCCAGCAGCTTAGACAGGAAAGGGTTCACTGAAGCTTTCTTT	CASSLDRKGFTEAFF
TRBV20-1	TRBD1	-	TRBJ1-1	TGCAGTGCTAGTCAGGGGGCGGGAGATACGAACACTGAAGCTTTCTTT	CSASQGAGDTNTEAFF
TRBV3-1/TRBV3-2	-	once	TRBJ1-2	TGTGCCAGCAGCCATAGTGTGTCGAATGGCTACACCTTC	CASSHSVSNGYTF
TRBV18	-	-	TRBJ1-1	TGTGCCAGCTCCTCAGCGTCGGTTTACACTGAAGCTTTCTTT	CASSSASVYTEAFF
TRBV6-6	TRBD1	-	TRBJ1-3	TGTGCCAGCAGTGGACAGGATTCTGGAAACACCATATATTTT	CASSGQDSGNTIYF
TRBV29-1	TRBD1	-	TRBJ2-7	TGCAGCGTTACCAGTCGGCAGGGGGACGAGCAGTACTTC	CSVTSRQGDEQYF
TRBV29-1	-	-	TRBJ1-1	TGCAGCGTTGAAGAAGGCGGTACTGAAGCTTTCTTT	CSVEEGGTEAFF
TRBV11-3	-	few	TRBJ1-1	TGTGCCAGCAGCTTAGGTCAGGCGGGCGAAGCTTTCTTT	CASSLGQAGEAFF
TRBV5-6	TRBD1	-	TRBJ2-1	TGTGCCAGCAGCTTGGAGACAGGGGTCTACAATGAGCAGTTCTTC	CASSLETGVYNEQFF
TRBV7-2	TRBD1	-	TRBJ1-2	TGTGCCAGCAGCTTCGACAGGGACTATGGCTACACCTTC	CASSFDRDYGYTF
TRBV28	TRBD2	-	TRBJ2-5	TGTGCCAGCAGTTCTGGACTAGCGGGGGGAACAGAGACCCAGTACTTC	CASSSGLAGGTETQYF
TRBV6-5	-	-	TRBJ1-2	TGTGCCAGCAGCCAGTCTAACTATGGCTACACCTTC	CASSQSNYGYTF
TRBV11-2	TRBD1	-	TRBJ2-5	TGTGCCAGCAGCACGGGACAGGGGGCCCGTACAGAGACCCAGTACTTC	CASSTGQGARTETQYF
TRBV7-3	-	once	TRBJ2-1	TGTGCCAGCAGTCCCAGCTCCTACAATGAGCAGTTCTTC	CASSPSSYNEQFF
TRBV24-1	TRBD1	-	TRBJ2-1	TGTGCCACCAGTGACGCCGGGACAGGGGACGTCGGTGAGCAGTTCTTC	CATSDAGTGDVGEQFF
TRBV4-1	TRBD1	-	TRBJ1-6	TGCGCCAGCAGCCAAGATAGGGACAGGGACTCACCCCTCCACTTT	CASSQDRDRDSPLHF
TRBV2	-	-	TRBJ1-1	TGTGCCAGCCGTCCCCCCAGGGGATGGGACACTGAAGCTTTCTTT	CASRPPRGWDTEAFF